The next 25 T cell receptor beta chains were all read from a single sample in a study of shared clonotypes between healthy human individuals (TCRdb year 2020). Receptor amplification or capture employed the immunoSEQ multiplex PCR assay. TCRdb retrieved this table from immuneACCESS and kept in-frame rearrangements only. Not all clones are present; in checked studies, unresolved V genes account for under half, and no reason is known for the remainder. The sample table contains fewer than 1 million clones; only one count was recorded for approximately 97% of them. The top ten constitute less than 0.25% of the sample. CD8 naive samples consisted of CD45RO-negative cells that were positively selected for CCR7, yielding a CD45RA+CCR7+ population without TemRA cells. The sequenced material came from naive CD8+ T cells sorted from blood. The cell subset or site label, as the study defines it: CD45RA+CCR7+. The receptors come from a man aged 30-40 years in good health.

The V call is TRBV29-1, the J call TRBJ2-7, with 10 bases aligning to TRBD1. V gave up 0 bases and J gave up 2 bases; unmatched junction bases: 7. The CDR3 has 16 amino acids. Germline V gene lookup returns CDR1 SQVTM and CDR2 ANQGSEA. As DNA, the CDR3 is TGCAGCGTTGAAGAACGCGAGGACAGGGGGACCTACGAGCAGTACTTC. Its protein is CSVEEREDRGTYEQYF.

On this clone itself: Other nucleotide sequences from this sample produce the same CDR3. V gene TRBV9 combines with J gene TRBJ2-5, with 10 bases fitting TRBD2. This CDR3 has 15 amino acids. Looked up from germline, CDR1 is SGDLS and CDR2 is YYNGEE. Trimming at V came to 0 bases and at J to 5 bases, leaving 4 bases not matched to a gene. CDR3 sequence reads: CASSVGLAGVETQYF. Written as DNA, the CDR3 is TGTGCCAGCAGCGTAGGGCTAGCGGGAGTGGAGACCCAGTACTTC. Full variable domain (outside the CDR3, taken from reference TRBV9 and TRBJ2-5): DSGVTQTPKHLITATGQRVTLRCSPRSGDLSVYWYQQSLDQGLQFLIQYYNGEERAKGNILERFSAQQFPDLHSELNLSSLELGDSALYFCASSVGLAGVETQYFGPGTRLLVL.

The genes are TRBV6-6 and TRBJ2-7; 9 nucleotides agree with TRBD2. CDR3 length: 14 residues. Germline V gene lookup returns CDR1 MNHNY and CDR2 SVGAGI (reference sequence). V shed 4 bases and J 3 bases; nucleotides not matched to a gene: 4. CDR3 bases: TGTGCCAGCAGTTTTAGCGGGAGTGGCTACGAGCAGTACTTC. The encoded protein is CASSFSGSGYEQYF.

The genes are TRBV29-1 and TRBJ2-3, with unresolved D. The CDR3 totals 10 residues. The V gene lost 8 bases and the J gene lost 7 bases, with 10 bases spanning the gap. CDR1 and CDR2 from the germline V gene are SQVTM and ANQGSEA. Here the CDR3 reads CSTLGNTQYF. The DNA of the CDR3 is TGCAGCACCCTGGGAAATACGCAGTATTTT.

To note about this clone: A junction boundary mismatches the germline segment, possibly from a read error. The chain combines TRBV2 with TRBJ2-4; 8 bases align to TRBD1. This CDR3 is 10 amino acids long. Germline V gene sequence: CDR1 SNHLY, CDR2 FYNNEI. CDR3 loop: CASKDRGLHF. The CDR3 nucleotides are TGTGCCAGCAAAGACAGGGGCCTACACTTC.

Note on this clone: One end of the junction varies from germline; a read error may be responsible. This sequence joins TRBV6-1 and TRBJ2-7; 8 nucleotides match TRBD2. From germline, CDR1 is MNHNS and CDR2 SASEGT. The CDR3 spans 15 residues. The CDR3: CASKLWREDGYGQYF. The CDR3 coding sequence is TGTGCCAGCAAACTGTGGCGGGAGGACGGGTACGGGCAGTACTTC.

The chain carries TRBV18 and TRBJ2-5; 7 positions agree with TRBD2. The V segment lost 2 bases and the J segment 5 bases; nucleotides outside the gene matches: 11. Germline V gives CDR1 KGHSH, CDR2 LQKENI. This CDR3 has 16 amino acids. CDR3 sequence (DNA): TGTGCCAGCTCACCAGAAGGGGCGGGAGTGCATGAGACCCAGTACTTC. The encoded protein is CASSPEGAGVHETQYF. The complete variable domain, with remaining parts taken from reference TRBV18 and TRBJ2-5, reads NAGVMQNPRHLVRRRGQEARLRCSPMKGHSHVYWYRQLPEEGLKFMVYLQKENIIDESGMPKERFSAEFPKEGPSILRIQQVVRGDSAAYFCASSPEGAGVHETQYFGPGTRLLVL.

The rearrangement joins TRBV21-1 to TRBJ1-1; the D call TRBD1 from the table was never checked on the DNA. TRBV21-1 is shown as a pseudogene. This CDR3 is 15 amino acids long. The CDR3 sequence: CASINLAGVDTEAFF. The CDR3 region has the DNA TGTGCCAGCATCAATTTGGCAGGGGTGGACACTGAAGCTTTCTTT.

The V call is TRBV10-3, the J call TRBJ1-1; D is possibly TRBD1 (5 bases). This CDR3 spans 13 amino acids. From germline, CDR1 is ENHRY and CDR2 SYGVKD. Trimming took 6 bases from V and 4 from J, leaving 12 bases between them. CDR3 protein: CAISVGPGTEAFF. CDR3 sequence (DNA): TGTGCCATCAGCGTGGGGCCGGGCACTGAAGCTTTCTTT.

This clone was seen once. The CDR3 here is CASSPVQATDTQYF. The CDR3 coding sequence is TGTGCCAGCAGCCCGGTCCAGGCCACAGATACGCAGTATTTT. The chain is built from TRBV7-9 and TRBJ2-3; D call uncertain. CDR1 and CDR2 from the germline V gene are SEHNR and FQNEAQ (reference sequence). V lost 5 bases, J lost 2 bases, and 11 bases lay in between. The CDR3 is 14 residues long.

J is TRBJ2-1 and V is TRBV6-5, with TRBD2 identical over 12 bases. The junction had 2 bases not matched to a gene; V was cut back by 4 bases and J by 7 bases. The CDR3 is made up of 14 amino acids. The germline V gene encodes CDR1 MNHEY and CDR2 SVGAGI. The CDR3: CASSLTSGGNEQFF. In nucleotides, the CDR3 is TGTGCCAGCAGTTTGACTAGCGGGGGTAATGAGCAGTTCTTC.

This rearrangement joins TRBV27 to TRBJ2-7; 8 bases agree with TRBD2. In germline, CDR1 is MNHEY, CDR2 SMNVEV (reference sequence). With V trimmed by 7 bases and J by 1 base, 9 bases remained unmatched. This CDR3 is built from 15 residues. Here the CDR3 DNA reads TGTGCCAGCATTTCGTTAACTAGCGGTTCCTACGAGCAGTACTTC. This translates into CASISLTSGSYEQYF.

This chain uses TRBV5-4 with TRBJ2-5; 9 bases map to TRBD1. CDR1 is SGHNT, CDR2 YYREEE, per germline (reference sequence). V was pared by 2 bases and J by 5 bases, with 10 bases of the junction left unmatched. The CDR3 runs 16 residues. The CDR3, as DNA: TGTGCCAGCAGCTTTTACACAGGGGGCGCGGGGGAGACCCAGTACTTC. Amino acids: CASSFYTGGAGETQYF.

V gene TRBV7-9 combines with J gene TRBJ2-6; a possible D gene is TRBD1 (5 bases). The germline V gene encodes CDR1 SEHNR and CDR2 FQNEAQ (reference sequence). The CDR3 covers 11 residues. V lost 5 bases, J lost 13 bases, and 9 bases lay in between. The CDR3 spells CASSPDRVLTF. For the CDR3, the DNA is TGTGCCAGCAGCCCCGACAGAGTCCTGACTTTC.

The genes are TRBV4-1 and TRBJ2-5; 10 bases match TRBD2. The CDR3 contains 16 residues. Germline CDR1 reads MGHRA; CDR2 reads YSYEKL. V was clipped by 0 bases and J by 5 bases; unmatched bases: 6. As DNA, the CDR3 is TGCGCCAGCAGCCAAGATCAGACTAGCGGGCATGAGACCCAGTACTTC. Its protein is CASSQDQTSGHETQYF.

This clone has a single count. The gene calls are TRBV7-9 and TRBJ2-7; possibly TRBD1 or TRBD2 for D (5 bases each). V was clipped by 0 bases and J by 5 bases, with 8 bases between them. Per germline, CDR1 SEHNR and CDR2 FQNEAQ (reference sequence). This CDR3 contains 13 residues. The CDR3 bases are TGTGCCAGCAGCTTAGCAGGGACCCACGAGCAGTACTTC. It translates to CASSLAGTHEQYF.

The chain joins TRBV9 to TRBJ2-5; 10 positions match TRBD1. CDR3 length: 17 amino acids. Germline V lookup: CDR1 SGDLS, CDR2 YYNGEE. Losses at the gene ends were 0 bases for V and 5 bases for J; bases not matched to a gene: 10. The CDR3 DNA follows: TGTGCCAGCAGCGTAGGGGTGGGACAGGGGTTCGGGGAGACCCAGTACTTC. Its protein product is CASSVGVGQGFGETQYF.

The chain joins TRBV27 to TRBJ2-7; 10 bases align to TRBD2. V dropped 5 bases and J dropped 4; count of bases not matched to a gene: 11. CDR1 is MNHEY and CDR2 is SMNVEV in the germline V gene (reference sequence). The CDR3 is 16 residues long. Here the CDR3 reads CASSRVGLAEIYEQYF. For the CDR3, the DNA is TGTGCCAGCAGTCGCGTCGGACTAGCGGAAATATACGAGCAGTACTTC.

The V gene is TRBV28, the J gene TRBJ2-7, with D maybe TRBD1 (6 bases). There are 14 residues in the CDR3. V dropped 5 bases and J dropped 2 bases, with 13 bases sitting between them. CDR1 MDHEN and CDR2 SYDVKM come from the germline V gene. CDR3 sequence (DNA): TGTGCCAGCAGTCCCCTCGGACAGACCTACGAGCAGTACTTC. It translates to CASSPLGQTYEQYF. The variable domain in full, completed from reference TRBV28 and TRBJ2-7, reads DVKVTQSSRYLVKRTGEKVFLECVQDMDHENMFWYRQDPGLGLRLIYFSYDVKMKEKGDIPEGYSVSREKKERFSLILESASTNQTSMYLCASSPLGQTYEQYFGPGTRLTVT.

The chain joins TRBV2 to TRBJ2-7; D unresolved. Trimming removed 5 bases at V and 1 base at J, with 9 bases between. The CDR3 spans 13 residues. The germline CDR1 and CDR2 sequences are SNHLY and FYNNEI. The CDR3 loop reads CASSPPESYEQYF. In DNA, the CDR3 is TGTGCCAGCAGTCCCCCAGAATCCTACGAGCAGTACTTC.

J is TRBJ2-1 and V is TRBV27; D gene unclear. Germline V gene lookup returns CDR1 MNHEY and CDR2 SMNVEV (reference sequence). The length of the CDR3 is 13 residues. V lost 10 bases to trimming and J lost 4 bases, with 14 bases between them. This CDR3 is CATSQDGYNEQFF. In DNA, the CDR3 is TGTGCCACCTCCCAGGACGGGTACAATGAGCAGTTCTTC.

The J gene is TRBJ1-2, the V gene TRBV30, with D possibly TRBD1 on 6 matching bases. The CDR3 is 12 residues long. V lost 4 bases and J 2 bases, leaving 8 bases between the germline ends. CDR1 and CDR2 from the germline V gene are GTSNPN and SVGIG (reference sequence). In DNA form, the CDR3 reads TGTGCCTGGACTGGGACAAACTATGGCTACACCTTC. Encoded protein: CAWTGTNYGYTF.

The V gene is TRBV14, the J gene TRBJ2-7; no definite D call. V lost 4 bases, J lost 6 bases, and 10 bases lay in between. This CDR3 contains 12 residues. Germline V lookup: CDR1 SGHDN, CDR2 FVKESK. This CDR3 reads CASSLTDLEQYF. The CDR3 bases are TGTGCCAGCAGCCTCACCGACCTCGAGCAGTACTTC.

This chain links TRBV10-3 with TRBJ1-1; maybe TRBD1 (5 bases). This CDR3 spans 16 amino acids. Trimming left V 5 bases short and J 4 bases short, with 20 bases between. Germline assignment: CDR1 ENHRY and CDR2 SYGVKD. CDR3 DNA sequence: TGTGCCATCAGTCTTCTGAGACCGCAGGGCGGCACTGAAGCTTTCTTT. Protein sequence: CAISLLRPQGGTEAFF.

The count of this clone is one. The rearrangement uses TRBV4-3 and TRBJ1-5; 9 bases are a match to TRBD1. Germline CDR1 is LGHNA and CDR2 is YSLEER. The CDR3 extends over 15 amino acids. V lost 2 bases and J lost 8; bases outside the gene matches: 7. The CDR3 loop reads CASSQSGGQGEPQHF. The CDR3 DNA sequence: TGCGCCAGCAGCCAAAGTGGGGGACAGGGAGAGCCCCAGCATTTT.